This TCR beta chain came from a study of siplizumab effects on memory and regulatory T cells (dated by TCRdb to the late 2010s). For the study in its entirety: The study examined how the anti-CD2 antibody siplizumab affects alloreactive T-cell subsets in allogeneic mixed lymphocyte reactions built from human PBMCs.

In the case of this clone: This receptor's antigen is unknown. Per-base quality was not reported, and no clone a single base away is much larger than it.

Unstimulated CD4+ memory cells were also sequenced in three donor pairs, together with CD4+ naive, CD8+ TEMRA, CD8+ naive and CD8+ effector memory subsets. Sorted unstimulated T cells and proliferating T cells recovered from mixed lymphocyte reactions were subjected to TCRbeta CDR3 sequencing. Fresh whole blood from more than 9 HLA-typed healthy donors served as the source for isolating PBMCs. The method behind the library was the immunoSEQ multiplex PCR assay. The deep sequencing platform assayed approximately 10^5 TCR templates per sample. Genomic DNA extracted from sorted T cells was used for TCRbeta CDR3 sequencing. As for the authors' bioinformatics: Clonal analysis of TCRbeta CDR3 data was done in the R programming language. Alloreactive CD4+ and CD8+ clones were defined by comparing unstimulated samples with post-reaction CFSE-low samples. By matching sequences to the repertoires of sorted unstimulated Treg and non-Treg cells, each alloreactive CD4+ clone was assigned a regulatory or non-regulatory origin. The clones in this table, taken by TCRdb from immuneACCESS, are in-frame only. Not every clone is retained; where verified, under half of the shortfall comes from an unresolved V gene, and the cause of the rest is unknown. The DNA was the basis for D and trimming; V, J and clone size are from that table. The sample data list some 100,000 clones, and roughly 96% of these were observed just once. The ten largest clones represent 0.025% to 0.035% of the sample.

The investigation overall reported the following: A naive or memory phenotype could not be assigned to roughly 80-95% of proliferating CD4+ or CD8+ clones. The suppressive function of proliferating Tregs from siplizumab cultures was not functionally confirmed. Compared with memory T cells, unstimulated naive T cells appeared more diverse, and naive cells seemed to make a substantial contribution to the alloresponse. Because sequences at frequencies below about 10^-5 were poorly captured, only a minor fraction of alloreactive clones could be mapped back to unstimulated subsets. In reactions with siplizumab, an average of approximately 69% of mappable alloreactive CD4+ clones were Treg-derived, compared with roughly 26% in control reactions. The cumulative frequency of alloreactive sequences traceable to unstimulated CD4+ memory T cells was significantly reduced by siplizumab.

CDR1 and CDR2 were assigned from the germline V gene as ENHRY and SYGVKD. The cysteine opens and the phenylalanine closes a CDR3 of 18 amino acids. Solely the CDR3 DNA is kept, with 54 bases framed from the first base. Trimming removed 8 bases from V and 0 bases from J; the gene matches leave 9 bases unexplained. Sequencing used naive CD4+ T cells sorted from blood. The cell subset or site label, read with the paper, signifies: unstimulated naive T cells. The receptor was derived from a human donor in good health. In this chain, TRBV10-3 is recombined with TRBJ2-5; the junction holds 16 bases that match TRBD2. The CDR3 protein sequence reads: CAIGGGTSGGEYQETQYF. The sequenced DNA: TGTGCCATCGGAGGTGGGACTAGCGGGGGGGAGTACCAAGAGACCCAGTACTTC.